These T cell receptor beta chains were read from a single sample in a study of T cell responses to AZD1222 COVID-19 vaccine. Assay: immunoSEQ multiplex PCR; the TCRdb copy retains only in-frame clones and omits some. The data hold about 170,000 clones, with more than 80% observed a single time. Sample: peripheral blood, taken on day 0 of AZD1222 vaccination. The receptors come from an adult in good health. Each CDR3 is given with its conserved first and last residue. The D gene is left open where the match is weak.

CDR3aa: CASSYGTGGNTIYF
d_gene: TRBD1
len: 14
v_gene: TRBV6-5
j_gene: TRBJ1-3

CDR3aa: CASSLGLGQGIMNTEAFF
d_gene: TRBD1
len: 18
v_gene: TRBV5-1
j_gene: TRBJ1-1

CDR3aa: CASSRLPNEKLFF
d_gene: -
len: 13
v_gene: TRBV5-1
j_gene: TRBJ1-4

CDR3aa: CASSWLGRINNEQFF
d_gene: -
len: 15
v_gene: TRBV7-9
j_gene: TRBJ2-1

CDR3aa: CSDQEWDRAFF
d_gene: -
len: 11
v_gene: TRBV29-1
j_gene: TRBJ1-1

CDR3aa: CAWSWQNNYGYTF
d_gene: -
len: 13
v_gene: TRBV30
j_gene: TRBJ1-2

CDR3aa: CASSEGQGHSYEQYF
d_gene: TRBD1
len: 15
v_gene: TRBV9
j_gene: TRBJ2-7

CDR3aa: CASSLRVTGNYGYTF
d_gene: TRBD1
len: 15
v_gene: TRBV3-1/TRBV3-2
j_gene: TRBJ1-2

CDR3aa: CASSPTGGNTEAFF
d_gene: TRBD1
len: 14
v_gene: TRBV19
j_gene: TRBJ1-1

CDR3aa: CASSSPGAHQPQHF
d_gene: -
len: 14
v_gene: TRBV5-1
j_gene: TRBJ1-5

CDR3aa: CASSYSEERNTGELFF
d_gene: -
len: 16
v_gene: TRBV6-5
j_gene: TRBJ2-2

CDR3aa: CAWSGDGYNSPLHF
d_gene: -
len: 14
v_gene: TRBV30
j_gene: TRBJ1-6

CDR3aa: CASSYTTSGSYNEQFF
d_gene: TRBD2
len: 16
v_gene: TRBV7-6
j_gene: TRBJ2-1

CDR3aa: CASSHWTSDSYNEQFF
d_gene: TRBD2
len: 16
v_gene: TRBV23-1
j_gene: TRBJ2-1

CDR3aa: CASSWGEAFF
d_gene: -
len: 10
v_gene: TRBV7-9
j_gene: TRBJ1-1

CDR3aa: CASSRPGGATSYEQYF
d_gene: -
len: 16
v_gene: TRBV6-6
j_gene: TRBJ2-7

CDR3aa: CASSMGAWGYTF
d_gene: -
len: 12
v_gene: TRBV19
j_gene: TRBJ1-2

CDR3aa: CASSPGLAGVREQYF
d_gene: TRBD2
len: 15
v_gene: TRBV3-1/TRBV3-2
j_gene: TRBJ2-7

CDR3aa: CASSPLGGWNTGELFF
d_gene: TRBD1
len: 16
v_gene: TRBV11-2
j_gene: TRBJ2-2

CDR3aa: CASSYRGVGEKLFF
d_gene: -
len: 14
v_gene: TRBV28
j_gene: TRBJ1-4

CDR3aa: CASSRRDLKPHEQYF
d_gene: -
len: 15
v_gene: TRBV13
j_gene: TRBJ2-7

CDR3aa: CASSLSLGYTF
d_gene: -
len: 11
v_gene: TRBV5-6
j_gene: TRBJ1-2

CDR3aa: CASRGSTSEQFF
d_gene: -
len: 12
v_gene: TRBV6-4
j_gene: TRBJ2-1

CDR3aa: CASSGSGLAGGDTQYF
d_gene: TRBD2
len: 16
v_gene: TRBV11-3
j_gene: TRBJ2-3

CDR3aa: CASSSGQGWLANIQYF
d_gene: TRBD1
len: 16
v_gene: TRBV19
j_gene: TRBJ2-4

CDR3aa: CASSYGPYEQYF
d_gene: -
len: 12
v_gene: TRBV5-5
j_gene: TRBJ2-7

CDR3aa: CASTGTGGSSGANVLTF
d_gene: TRBD1
len: 17
v_gene: TRBV5-1
j_gene: TRBJ2-6

CDR3aa: CSVIRDTGQYTF
d_gene: -
len: 12
v_gene: TRBV29-1
j_gene: TRBJ1-2

CDR3aa: CSVGDRRGEAQHF
d_gene: -
len: 13
v_gene: TRBV29-1
j_gene: TRBJ1-5

CDR3aa: CSGGQAMNTEAFF
d_gene: TRBD1
len: 13
v_gene: TRBV29-1
j_gene: TRBJ1-1

CDR3aa: CASSLGPLWPLHF
d_gene: -
len: 13
v_gene: TRBV27
j_gene: TRBJ1-6

CDR3aa: CASSEAGEVTEAFF
d_gene: -
len: 14
v_gene: TRBV6-1
j_gene: TRBJ1-1

CDR3aa: CASSQEWTSGRAYEQYF
d_gene: TRBD2
len: 17
v_gene: TRBV14
j_gene: TRBJ2-7

CDR3aa: CASSLTGGSYDEQFF
d_gene: TRBD1
len: 15
v_gene: TRBV7-6
j_gene: TRBJ2-1

CDR3aa: CASTLTGEAFF
d_gene: TRBD1
len: 11
v_gene: TRBV12-3/TRBV12-4
j_gene: TRBJ1-1

CDR3aa: CASGETGSPEAFF
d_gene: TRBD1
len: 13
v_gene: TRBV10-2
j_gene: TRBJ1-1

CDR3aa: CASRVTSPGVEQFF
d_gene: -
len: 14
v_gene: TRBV2
j_gene: TRBJ2-1

CDR3aa: CASSPVEDSGNTIYF
d_gene: -
len: 15
v_gene: TRBV18
j_gene: TRBJ1-3

CDR3aa: CASSPRQAQSEKLFF
d_gene: -
len: 15
v_gene: TRBV18
j_gene: TRBJ1-4

CDR3aa: CASSFSGDEKLFF
d_gene: -
len: 13
v_gene: TRBV5-1
j_gene: TRBJ1-4